Below, one T cell receptor beta chain is given with its context. These data are taken from a study of CD8+ T cells in alopecia areata. CDR1 and CDR2 (germline): MDHEN, SYDVKM. There are 12 residues in the CDR3. V was clipped by 2 bases and J by 8 bases, with 10 bases between them. RNA extraction and reverse transcription yielded cDNA as sequencing template. The protocol was immunoSEQ multiplex PCR, while the TCRdb copy is restricted to in-frame clones and leaves out a portion. The repertoire holds about 180,000 clones, with 67% as singletons. The rearrangement uses TRBV28 and TRBJ2-7; no clear D. Sequencing was performed on CD8+ T cells sorted from blood, taken at week 0. The receptor was derived from a human donor with alopecia areata. The CDR3 protein is CASSLGIHQQYF. CDR3 in DNA: TGTGCCAGCAGTTTAGGGATTCATCAGCAGTACTTC.